Here is one TCR beta chain with its context. This sample stems from a study of shared clonotypes between healthy human individuals. Method: immunoSEQ multiplex PCR; TCRdb's copy keeps in-frame clones and lacks some. The sample holds some 2,000,000 clones, around 95% seen once. Trimming cost V 6 bases and J 9 bases, with 18 bases left between them. The CDR3 covers 14 residues. Germline V gene data show CDR1 as SNHLY and CDR2 as FYNNEI. The chain employs TRBV2 and TRBJ1-5, with D perhaps TRBD1 (6 bases). The sequence was obtained from a man between 18 and 29 years old in good health. The specimen was naive CD4+ T cells sorted from blood. Subset in this sample: CD45RA+ positively selected. The CDR3 loop is CASSLDSSRWPQHF. DNA of the CDR3: TGTGCCAGCAGCCTGGACAGCTCCCGGTGGCCCCAGCATTTT.